The source of this T cell receptor (beta chain) is a study of shared clonotypes between healthy human individuals (dated by TCRdb to about 2020). In terms of the full investigation: A few men and a couple of women, aged 18 to 49 years, made up the cohort. For each donor, CD4 naive and CD4 memory were each run on three plates, CD8 naive on two plates, and CD8 memory on one plate. Leukapheresis yielded between about 0.9 and 8.9 billion PBMCs per donor. Libraries were prepared and TCR repertoires were sequenced by different laboratories using diverse techniques, in order to increase sequencing depth and limit assay-specific biases. To estimate repertoire size and how much clonotypes are shared between individuals, the study performed deep sequencing of blood TCR repertoires from five healthy adults. Overall results and qualifications from the work: Rarefaction of sorted-subset datasets indicated incomplete sequencing despite the large sequencing depth. When a handful of donors were compared, the shared fraction of clonotypes was around 5% for naive CD4, more than 3% for naive CD8, more than 2% for memory CD4, and around 0.37% for memory CD8. The genetic and exposure-history diversity represented was limited by the small number of donors. Pairwise subsampling led to the expectation that sequencing depth would affect the degree of clonotype sharing among donors. Higher generation probabilities were observed for clonotypes shared by all four sorted-subset donors than for non-shared clonotypes. Sampling was restricted to blood, and TCR repertoires in tissues likely differ from the TCR repertoires found in blood. Naive subsets generally had larger estimated clonotype richness than memory subsets did.

For the CD8 naive samples, CD45RO-negative cells were positively selected for CCR7, yielding a CD45RA+CCR7+ population from which TemRA cells were excluded. Donors were healthy HIV-negative adults with no recently reported acute infections or vaccinations. All donors were Caucasian adults living in Nashville, Tennessee, USA. Blood was collected by leukapheresis, and PBMCs were isolated by Ficoll-Histopaque density gradient centrifugation and then cryopreserved in liquid nitrogen vapor phase. Purity and quantity of every magnetically sorted T cell population were checked by analytical flow cytometry. Genomic DNA was isolated from each sorted fraction and quantified by UV absorbance on a Nanodrop 2000c. As concerns this clone: No antigen is known for it. Base qualities are not recorded, but no much larger clone differs from it by a single base.

Using the deep immunoSEQ assay, TCR CDR3 regions were amplified from genomic DNA by multiplex PCR. Extracted genomic DNA from each cell subset was distributed evenly across all wells of several immunoSEQ 96-well plates, and each plate was treated as a replicate. For sorted subsets, 150 to 200 ng genomic DNA, equal to about 30,000 T cell genomes, was loaded into each replicate PCR. The purified libraries were quantified using a Qubit 3.0 fluorometer, sized with a Bioanalyzer 2100, and then quantified again using the KAPA Library Quantification kit. A separate single-read 150-cycle Illumina NextSeq 550 flow cell was used to sequence each immunoSEQ 96-well plate. The original pipeline was this. Because the immunoSEQ output held only junctional sequences and lacked quality scores, the filtering could not match the filtering applied to full-length reads. To assign V/J genes and CDR3, sequences were annotated against IMGT germline references using PyIR, a Python wrapper for IgBLAST v1.9. Reads with weak V/J assignments (E-value above 1e-6), missing CDR3, stop codons, out-of-frame junctions, or ambiguous translated residues were removed. V3J clonotypes were defined as sequences sharing an identical inferred V gene, J gene, and CDR3 amino acid sequence. Percentage overlap between repertoires was computed as shared unique clonotypes divided by the size of the smaller repertoire. Three approaches were used to assess repertoire richness: RTK rarefaction, the Chao1 estimator, and Recon v2.1 estimates of unobserved clonotypes. Generation probabilities for all TCRbeta clonotypes obtained by the gDNA method from a handful of donors were computed using OLGA. TCRdb holds this immuneACCESS table with in-frame rearrangements only. Some clones are missing; in checked studies, unresolved V genes explain under half, and the rest has no known cause. That table gives V, J and clone size, and the DNA gave D and trimming. The sample table holds a few million clones, of which over 85% were seen once. More than 1.5% of the sample is in the top ten clones.

V was cut back by 1 base and J by 1 base, leaving a gap of 18 bases between them. From cysteine to phenylalanine, the CDR3 is 18 amino acids long. Only the CDR3 DNA stays, 54 bases, in frame from base 1. The germline V gene yields SGHAT for CDR1 and FQNNGV for CDR2. The sequence derives from a man aged 18 to 30 in good health. Some clones in this sample may be carry-over from other donors' samples. The specimen sequenced was naive CD8+ T cells from PBMCs. The sample's cell subset or site label is to be understood as: CD45RA+CCR7+. The sequence is built from TRBV11-2 and TRBJ2-3; TRBD2 is possibly the D segment (6 matching bases). The nucleotide sequence is given as TGTGCCAGCAGCTTAGTGTTTTCGGGACTCCAAGGCACAGATACGCAGTATTTT. Protein translation: CASSLVFSGLQGTDTQYF.